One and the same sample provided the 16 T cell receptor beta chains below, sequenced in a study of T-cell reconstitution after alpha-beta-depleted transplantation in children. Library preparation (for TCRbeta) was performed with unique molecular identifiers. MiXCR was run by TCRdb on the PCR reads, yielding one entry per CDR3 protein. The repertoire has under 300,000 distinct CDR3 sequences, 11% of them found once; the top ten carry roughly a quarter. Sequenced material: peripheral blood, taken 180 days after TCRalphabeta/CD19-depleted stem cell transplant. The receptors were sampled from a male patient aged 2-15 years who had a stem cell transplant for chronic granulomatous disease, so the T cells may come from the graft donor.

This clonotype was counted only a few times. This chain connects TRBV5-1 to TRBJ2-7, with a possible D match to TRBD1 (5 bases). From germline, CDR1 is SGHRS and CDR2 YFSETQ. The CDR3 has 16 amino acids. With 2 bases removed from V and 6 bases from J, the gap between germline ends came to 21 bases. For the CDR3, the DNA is TGCGCCAGCAGCTTACGACAGCGCCCCGAGTCGGGCGAGCAGTACTTC. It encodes CASSLRQRPESGEQYF.

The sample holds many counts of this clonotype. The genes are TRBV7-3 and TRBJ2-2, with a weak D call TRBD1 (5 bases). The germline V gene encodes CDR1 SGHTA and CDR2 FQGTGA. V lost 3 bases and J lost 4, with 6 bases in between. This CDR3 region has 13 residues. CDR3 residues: CASSLGPTGELFF. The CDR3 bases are TGTGCCAGCAGCTTGGGGCCCACCGGGGAGCTGTTTTTT.

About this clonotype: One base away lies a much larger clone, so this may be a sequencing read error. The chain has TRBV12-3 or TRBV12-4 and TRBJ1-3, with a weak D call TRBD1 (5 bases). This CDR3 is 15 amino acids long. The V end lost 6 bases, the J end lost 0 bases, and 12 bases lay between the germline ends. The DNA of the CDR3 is TGTGCCAGCAGAGACCGGGGGAACTCTGGAAACACCATATATTTT. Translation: CASRDRGNSGNTIYF.

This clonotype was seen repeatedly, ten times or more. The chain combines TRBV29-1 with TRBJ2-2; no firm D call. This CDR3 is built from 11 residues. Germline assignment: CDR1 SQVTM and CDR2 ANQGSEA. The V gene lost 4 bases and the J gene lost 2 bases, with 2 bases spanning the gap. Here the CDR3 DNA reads TGCAGCGTTGGTAACACCGGGGAGCTGTTTTTT. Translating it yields CSVGNTGELFF.

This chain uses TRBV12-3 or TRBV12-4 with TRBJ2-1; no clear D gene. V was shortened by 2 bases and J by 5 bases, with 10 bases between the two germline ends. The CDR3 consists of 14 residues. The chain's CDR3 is CASSLIVFDNEQFF. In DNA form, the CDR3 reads TGTGCCAGCAGTTTAATCGTGTTCGACAATGAGCAGTTCTTC.

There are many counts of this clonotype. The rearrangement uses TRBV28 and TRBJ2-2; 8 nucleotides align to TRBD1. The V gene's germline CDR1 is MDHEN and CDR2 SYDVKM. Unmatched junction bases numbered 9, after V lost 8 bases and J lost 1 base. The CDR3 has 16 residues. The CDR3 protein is CASSSPGTGNTGELFF. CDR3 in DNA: TGTGCCAGCTCATCCCCCGGGACAGGGAACACCGGGGAGCTGTTTTTT.

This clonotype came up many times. For the CDR3, the DNA is TGTGCCAGCAGACTTAGCGGGGAAAGCTCCTACGAGCAGTACTTC. Residues: CASRLSGESSYEQYF. V and J are TRBV6-1 and TRBJ2-7; 8 bases map to TRBD2. V lost 6 bases to trimming and J lost 0 bases; unmatched junction nucleotides: 7. The germline V gene has CDR1 MNHNS and CDR2 SASEGT. CDR3 length: 15 amino acids.

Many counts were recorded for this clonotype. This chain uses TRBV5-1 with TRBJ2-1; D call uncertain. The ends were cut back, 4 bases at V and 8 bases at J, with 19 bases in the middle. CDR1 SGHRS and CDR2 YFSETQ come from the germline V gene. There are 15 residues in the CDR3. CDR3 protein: CASSRPPHPRDEQFF. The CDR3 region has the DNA TGCGCCAGCAGCCGCCCCCCTCACCCTAGAGATGAGCAGTTCTTC. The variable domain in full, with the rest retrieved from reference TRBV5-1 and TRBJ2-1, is KAGVTQTPRYLIKTRGQQVTLSCSPISGHRSVSWYQQTPGQGLQFLFEYFSETQRNKGNFPGRFSGRQFSNSRSEMNVSTLELGDSALYLCASSRPPHPRDEQFFGPGTRLTVL.

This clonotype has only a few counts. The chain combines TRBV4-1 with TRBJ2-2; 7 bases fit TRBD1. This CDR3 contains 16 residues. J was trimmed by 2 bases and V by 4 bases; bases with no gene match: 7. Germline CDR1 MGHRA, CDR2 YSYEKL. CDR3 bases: TGCGCCAGCAGCCCCCTCAGGGGGATTAACACCGGGGAGCTGTTTTTT. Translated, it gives CASSPLRGINTGELFF.

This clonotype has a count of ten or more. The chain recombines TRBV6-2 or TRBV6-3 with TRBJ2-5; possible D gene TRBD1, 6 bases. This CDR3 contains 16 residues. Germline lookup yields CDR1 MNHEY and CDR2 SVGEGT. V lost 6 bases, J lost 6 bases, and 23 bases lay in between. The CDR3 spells CASRRPGQTHVKTQYF. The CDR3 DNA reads TGTGCCAGCAGAAGACCCGGACAGACCCACGTAAAGACCCAGTACTTC.

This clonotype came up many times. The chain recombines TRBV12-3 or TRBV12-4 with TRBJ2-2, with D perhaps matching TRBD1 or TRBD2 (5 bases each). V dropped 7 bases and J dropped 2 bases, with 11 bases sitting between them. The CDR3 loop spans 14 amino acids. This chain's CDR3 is CASKRGGNTGELFF. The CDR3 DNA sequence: TGTGCCAGCAAGAGGGGCGGCAACACCGGGGAGCTGTTTTTT.

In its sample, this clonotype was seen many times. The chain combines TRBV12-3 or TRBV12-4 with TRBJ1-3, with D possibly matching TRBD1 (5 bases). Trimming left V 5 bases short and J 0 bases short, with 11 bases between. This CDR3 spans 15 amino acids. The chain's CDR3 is CASSLRGNSGNTIYF. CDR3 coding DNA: TGTGCCAGCAGTCTCCGGGGGAACTCTGGAAACACCATATATTTT.

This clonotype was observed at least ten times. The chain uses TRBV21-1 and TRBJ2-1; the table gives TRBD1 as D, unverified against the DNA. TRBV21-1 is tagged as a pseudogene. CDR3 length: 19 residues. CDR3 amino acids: CASSTHRGTIYSSYNEQFF. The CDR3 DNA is TGTGCCAGCAGCACCCATAGAGGGACAATATACAGCTCCTACAATGAGCAGTTCTTC.

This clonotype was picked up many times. The CDR3 spells CASSLVVAGYPDTQYF. CDR3 nucleotides: TGTGCCAGCTCACTGGTGGTAGCGGGATACCCAGATACGCAGTATTTT. The genes are TRBV18 and TRBJ2-3, with 8 bases lining up with TRBD2. Trimming at V came to 4 bases and at J to 4 bases, leaving 10 bases not matched to a gene. Per the germline V gene, CDR1 is KGHSH and CDR2 is LQKENI. The CDR3 sequence is 16 residues long. The full variable domain, completed using reference TRBV18 and TRBJ2-3, is NAGVMQNPRHLVRRRGQEARLRCSPMKGHSHVYWYRQLPEEGLKFMVYLQKENIIDESGMPKERFSAEFPKEGPSILRIQQVVRGDSAAYFCASSLVVAGYPDTQYFGPGTRLTVL.

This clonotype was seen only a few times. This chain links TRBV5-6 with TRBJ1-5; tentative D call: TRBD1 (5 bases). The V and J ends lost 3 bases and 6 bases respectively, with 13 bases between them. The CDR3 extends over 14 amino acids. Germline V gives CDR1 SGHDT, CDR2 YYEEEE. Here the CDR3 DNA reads TGTGCCAGCAGCTCTTGGGGGTTTTTTCAGCCCCAGCATTTT. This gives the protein CASSSWGFFQPQHF.

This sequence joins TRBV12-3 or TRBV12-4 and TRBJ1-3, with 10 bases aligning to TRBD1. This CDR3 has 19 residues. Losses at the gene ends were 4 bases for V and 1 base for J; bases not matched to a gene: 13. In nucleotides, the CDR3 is TGTGCCAGCAGTTCCCGGGACAGGGGTGCCCTCAGATCTGGAAACACCATATATTTT. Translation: CASSSRDRGALRSGNTIYF.